Each of the 22 T cell receptor beta chains below was sequenced from the same sample in a study of control samples from healthy donors and cancer patients. Sequencing was performed with immunoSEQ multiplex PCR; in TCRdb, only in-frame clones are kept and a portion is missing. The table records about 180,000 clones, just over 90% of them present only once. The specimen sequenced was blood. These receptors were obtained from a man aged 25-45 years in good health.

The CDR3 DNA is TGCGCCAGCAGCTTGAGCCATCCGACTGGAAACACCATATATTTT. This translates into CASSLSHPTGNTIYF. The chain recombines TRBV5-1 with TRBJ1-3, with D unclear. The V and J ends lost 1 base and 2 bases respectively, with 10 bases between them. Germline V CDR1 and CDR2: SGHRS, YFSETQ. The CDR3 runs 15 residues. The whole variable domain, filled in from reference TRBV5-1 and TRBJ1-3, reads KAGVTQTPRYLIKTRGQQVTLSCSPISGHRSVSWYQQTPGQGLQFLFEYFSETQRNKGNFPGRFSGRQFSNSRSEMNVSTLELGDSALYLCASSLSHPTGNTIYFGEGSWLTVV.

This chain uses TRBV27 with TRBJ1-1, with 11 bases matching TRBD1. V was pared by 6 bases and J by 1 base, with 10 bases of the junction left unmatched. Germline V gene sequence: CDR1 MNHEY, CDR2 SMNVEV (reference sequence). The CDR3 is 17 amino acids. The CDR3 loop reads CASSPGQGARRNTEAFF. Here the CDR3 DNA reads TGTGCCAGCAGCCCCGGACAGGGGGCGAGGAGGAACACTGAAGCTTTCTTT.

The rearrangement uses TRBV25-1 and TRBJ2-2; either TRBD1 or TRBD2 may fit D (7 bases each). The CDR3 runs 17 residues. The germline V and J ends were trimmed by 5 bases and 4 bases, with 20 bases remaining between them. Germline CDR1 reads MGHDK; CDR2 reads SYGVNS. The CDR3 DNA reads as TGTGCCAGCAGTCCCCTAACCGGCAGGGGGGGCACCGGGGAGCTGTTTTTT. Its translation is CASSPLTGRGGTGELFF.

This clone has just one count. The chain has TRBV11-3 and TRBJ2-3, with D unresolved. From germline, CDR1 is SGHNT and CDR2 YENEEA. CDR3 length: 12 residues. Trimming stripped 4 bases from V and 6 bases from J, with 8 bases between. CDR3 coding DNA: TGTGCCAGCAGCTCGGGTTGGGATACGCAGTATTTT. Translating gives CASSSGWDTQYF.

This chain links TRBV4-3 with TRBJ2-7; a weak D match, TRBD1 (6 bases). The CDR3 is made up of 14 amino acids. The germline gives CDR1 LGHNA, CDR2 YSLEER. Trimming shortened V by 1 base and J by 5 bases, and 12 bases separated the two germline ends. As DNA, the CDR3 is TGCGCCAGCAGCCAAGTTTACAGGGAACACGAGCAGTACTTC. Its protein is CASSQVYREHEQYF.

CDR3 coding DNA: TGCGCCAGCAGCTTGGACCCTGGCGGGGGAGGGACTGGGGCCAACGTCCTGACTTTC. Translating it yields CASSLDPGGGGTGANVLTF. The chain recombines TRBV5-1 with TRBJ2-6; 7 bases are a match to TRBD2. The CDR3 spans 19 residues. Germline V gene sequence: CDR1 SGHRS, CDR2 YFSETQ. Germline trimming cut 0 bases from V and 2 bases from J; bases unmatched to any gene: 11.

The chain is built from TRBV9 and TRBJ1-1, with D possibly being TRBD1 (5 bases). V was cut by 0 bases and J by 0 bases, with 18 bases left in between. CDR1 is SGDLS and CDR2 is YYNGEE in the germline V gene. The CDR3 totals 18 residues. The CDR3 here is CASSVEKGRGIMNTEAFF. As DNA, the CDR3 is TGTGCCAGCAGCGTAGAAAAGGGGAGAGGGATAATGAACACTGAAGCTTTCTTT.

J is TRBJ2-7 and V is TRBV27, with D possibly being TRBD1 (6 bases). Germline-derived CDR1 and CDR2 are MNHEY and SMNVEV (reference sequence). This CDR3 spans 15 amino acids. Trimming took off 3 bases at V and 1 base at J, with 13 bases between the two ends. The DNA of the CDR3 is TGTGCCAGCAGTTTGTCTCCCCAGGGGTCCTACGAGCAGTACTTC. Encoded protein: CASSLSPQGSYEQYF.

The chain joins TRBV2 to TRBJ1-1; D call uncertain. V was cut by 9 bases and J by 1 base, with 9 bases left in between. The length of the CDR3 is 12 residues. The V gene's germline CDR1 is SNHLY and CDR2 FYNNEI. DNA for the CDR3: TGTGCCAGGACAAGGACGAACACTGAAGCTTTCTTT. It codes for CARTRTNTEAFF.

This clone has only one observation. The V gene is TRBV28, the J gene TRBJ2-5; 8 nucleotides align to TRBD2. The J segment lost 4 bases and the V segment lost 7 bases, leaving 11 bases of the junction unmatched. From germline, CDR1 is MDHEN and CDR2 SYDVKM. The CDR3 runs to 15 residues. CDR3 DNA: TGTGCCAGCACCTTAGGAGCGGGAGTAGGAGAGACCCAGTACTTC. Translated: CASTLGAGVGETQYF.

The chain combines TRBV5-4 with TRBJ2-1; the D gene is possibly TRBD1 (5 bases). Germline assignment: CDR1 SGHNT and CDR2 YYREEE (reference sequence). The CDR3 spans 14 residues. The V end lost 0 bases, the J end lost 7 bases, and 11 bases lay between the germline ends. CDR3 in DNA: TGTGCCAGCAGCTTGGGGGCAGGGCGGAATGAGCAGTTCTTC. This gives the protein CASSLGAGRNEQFF.

This chain links TRBV3-1 (or the pseudogene TRBV3-2) with TRBJ1-1, with unresolved D. The germline V gene has CDR1 LGHDT and CDR2 YNNKEL (reference sequence). V was shortened by 0 bases and J by 11 bases, with 13 bases between the two germline ends. The CDR3 is made up of 13 amino acids. CDR3 coding DNA: TGTGCCAGCAGCCAAGATGTCGGTAGGGATGCTTTCTTT. This gives the protein CASSQDVGRDAFF.

The V call is TRBV7-7, the J call TRBJ2-1; 7 nucleotides line up with TRBD2. This CDR3 spans 15 amino acids. CDR1 SSHAT and CDR2 FNYEAQ come from the germline V gene (reference sequence). J gave up 7 bases and V 5 bases, and 11 bases lay outside the gene matches. CDR3 loop: CASSPGRSLGNEQFF. In DNA, the CDR3 is TGTGCCAGCAGCCCCGGGAGGTCCTTAGGGAATGAGCAGTTCTTC.

The chain joins TRBV6-2 or TRBV6-3 to TRBJ1-2; no clear D gene. This CDR3 has 11 amino acids. Germline CDR1 MNHEY, CDR2 SVGEGT. V lost 5 bases to trimming and J lost 4 bases, with 5 bases between them. The DNA of the CDR3 is TGTGCCAGCAGTCCATCCTATGGCTACACCTTC. Translating gives CASSPSYGYTF.

The V gene is TRBV7-5, the J gene TRBJ1-1; the table's TRBD1 call for D was not verified on the DNA. TRBV7-5 is described as a pseudogene. The CDR3 has 15 amino acids. The CDR3 sequence: CARSLQGQENTEAFF. In nucleotides, the CDR3 is TGTGCCAGAAGCCTCCAGGGACAGGAGAACACTGAAGCTTTCTTT.

The chain carries TRBV30 and TRBJ1-6; D is uncertain. From germline, CDR1 is GTSNPN and CDR2 SVGIG (reference sequence). The CDR3 runs to 13 residues. The V end was cut by 3 bases, the J end by 9 bases, with 12 bases between. DNA for the CDR3: TGTGCCTGGAGCGCTCCCACGGTTTCACCCCTCCACTTT. Its translation: CAWSAPTVSPLHF.

This chain links TRBV5-1 with TRBJ1-1; no clear D. The CDR3 totals 14 residues. Trimming pared 1 base from V and 8 bases from J, leaving 15 bases between. Germline values: CDR1 SGHRS, CDR2 YFSETQ. CDR3 residues: CASSLPSGSPEAFF. In DNA form, the CDR3 reads TGCGCCAGCAGCTTGCCCTCCGGGAGTCCCGAAGCTTTCTTT.

Here the CDR3 reads CASNKAGHEKLFF. The CDR3 bases are TGCGCCAGCAACAAGGCAGGGCATGAAAAACTGTTTTTT. V is TRBV4-3 and J is TRBJ1-4; possibly TRBD1 for D (5 bases). The CDR3 has 13 residues. Trimming shortened V by 7 bases and J by 6 bases, and 12 bases separated the two germline ends. CDR1 and CDR2 from the germline V gene are LGHNA and YSLEER.

The V gene is TRBV4-1, the J gene TRBJ1-2; no reliable D call. From germline, CDR1 is MGHRA and CDR2 YSYEKL. This CDR3 region has 15 residues. Trimming took 0 bases from V and 5 from J, leaving 13 bases between them. The CDR3 DNA reads TGCGCCAGCAGCCAAGAGGCCACGGGGAGTTATGGCTACACCTTC. Translating it yields CASSQEATGSYGYTF.

The chain has TRBV13 and TRBJ2-3; 8 bases line up with TRBD2. Germline loops: CDR1 PRHDT, CDR2 FYEKMQ (reference sequence). The J segment lost 2 bases and the V segment lost 2 bases, leaving 3 bases of the junction unmatched. The CDR3 extends over 15 amino acids. The CDR3 here is CASSLYGRDTDTQYF. DNA of the CDR3: TGTGCCAGCAGCTTATACGGGAGGGACACAGATACGCAGTATTTT.

The chain couples TRBV15 to TRBJ1-3, with unresolved D. The CDR3 length is 15 residues. Germline-derived CDR1 and CDR2 are LNHNV and YYDKDF (reference sequence). Between the trimmed V and J ends, which lost 0 bases and 4 bases, there was a span of 10 bases. Written as DNA, the CDR3 is TGTGCCACCAGCAGAGAAGCAGTCACAGGAAACACCATATATTTT. It encodes CATSREAVTGNTIYF.

The chain links TRBV27 to TRBJ1-5; D is unclear. Between the trimmed V and J ends, which lost 2 bases and 0 bases, there was a span of 11 bases. CDR1 and CDR2 from the germline V gene are MNHEY and SMNVEV (reference sequence). The CDR3 contains 16 residues. DNA for the CDR3: TGTGCCAGCAGTTTACTCAAGTCTTATAGCAATCAGCCCCAGCATTTT. Translation gives CASSLLKSYSNQPQHF.